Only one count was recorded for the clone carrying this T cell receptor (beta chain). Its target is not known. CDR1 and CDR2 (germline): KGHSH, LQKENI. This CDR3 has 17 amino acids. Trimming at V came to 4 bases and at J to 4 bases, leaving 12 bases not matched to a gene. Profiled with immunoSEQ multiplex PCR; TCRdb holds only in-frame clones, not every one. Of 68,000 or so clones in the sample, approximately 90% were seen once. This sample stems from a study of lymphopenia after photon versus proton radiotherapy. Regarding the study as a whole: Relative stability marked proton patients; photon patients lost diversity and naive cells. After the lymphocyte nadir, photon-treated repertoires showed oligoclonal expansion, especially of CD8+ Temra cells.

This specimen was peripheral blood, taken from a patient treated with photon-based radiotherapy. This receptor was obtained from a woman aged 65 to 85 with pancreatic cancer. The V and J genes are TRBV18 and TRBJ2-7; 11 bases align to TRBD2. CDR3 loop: CASSLESGLAGIYEQYF. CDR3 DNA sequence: TGTGCCAGCTCACTTGAATCTGGACTAGCGGGTATATACGAGCAGTACTTC.